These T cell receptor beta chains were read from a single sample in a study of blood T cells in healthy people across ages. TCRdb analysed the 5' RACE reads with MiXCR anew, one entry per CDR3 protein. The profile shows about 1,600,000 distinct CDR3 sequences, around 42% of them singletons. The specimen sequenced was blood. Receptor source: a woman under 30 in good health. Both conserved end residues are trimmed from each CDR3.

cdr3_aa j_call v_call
ASRTFAGSRYNEQF TRBJ2-1 TRBV5-6
ASSHGRTVSYEQY TRBJ2-7 TRBV14
ASTIEGALGYT TRBJ1-2 TRBV2
ASSTSPPVGGPGIADTQY TRBJ2-3 TRBV7-6
ATSDPLSGTSHNEQF TRBJ2-1 TRBV24-1
ASSRYSGTASYEQY TRBJ2-7 TRBV28
ASISGARYEQY TRBJ2-7 TRBV28
ASRAGSSYNSPLH TRBJ1-6 TRBV12-3/TRBV12-4
ASSPLAGQYEQY TRBJ2-7 TRBV12-3/TRBV12-4
ASRTGTNEYNEQY NA TRBV25-1
ASSYVEGSAF TRBJ1-1 TRBV6-6
GHSRGGPRWYEQY TRBJ2-7 TRBV2
ASSLTGQEYNEQF TRBJ2-1 TRBV5-1
ASSQAGQGGYT TRBJ1-2 TRBV4-1
ASSPHGFGTSKDKQF TRBJ2-1 TRBV9
ASSLSGEKGEKLF TRBJ1-4 TRBV5-1
ASSVDKGEAF TRBJ1-1 TRBV9
ASSQNSASGVSNEQF TRBJ2-1 TRBV4-1
ASSSNDQPQH TRBJ1-5 TRBV7-2
AGSGGWGGVTEAF TRBJ1-1 TRBV7-9
ASSFGEVGNYGYT TRBJ1-2 TRBV12-3/TRBV12-4
AGSEGSSERIYEQY TRBJ2-7 TRBV4-1
ASSVGTLSSYEQY TRBJ2-7 TRBV9
ASSLVNMGQY TRBJ2-4 TRBV11-2
ASSWGVLELNEKLF TRBJ1-4 TRBV25-1
ASSQDRSGTYNEQF TRBJ2-1 TRBV4-1
SALPREITDTQY TRBJ2-3 TRBV20-1
AISESSGTGNTEAF TRBJ1-1 TRBV10-3
ASSDHPRGRVQETQY TRBJ2-5 TRBV12-3/TRBV12-4
ASKGVNERF TRBJ2-1 TRBV27
ASSTPGQGSDGYT TRBJ1-2 TRBV6-6
ASSWNGQLSTDTQY TRBJ2-3 TRBV7-9
ASSLEGRKF TRBJ2-1 TRBV28
ATSKDSSGEFYEQY TRBJ2-7 TRBV15
AISVSSGVSYNEQF TRBJ2-1 TRBV10-3
ASSYFPRGGTGELF TRBJ2-2 TRBV6-5
ASSRPGQKNTEAF TRBJ1-1 TRBV3-1
ASSFEVGAYNEQF TRBJ2-1 TRBV5-1
ASMGGYEQY TRBJ2-7 TRBV2
ASSLRLALNNEQF TRBJ2-1 TRBV5-4
AWSKAYYEQY TRBJ2-7 TRBV30
AWAPDDYNEQF TRBJ2-1 TRBV30
ASSLTLAGYSGANVLT TRBJ2-6 TRBV5-1
ASSVLGTSRADTQY TRBJ2-3 TRBV9
ASNPGHTSVSSYNEQY NA TRBV6-2/TRBV6-3
ASSIVAGSYNEQY NA TRBV5-1
ASSSQGAANYGYT TRBJ1-2 TRBV28
ASSQSIGLAGSYEQY TRBJ2-7 TRBV4-2
SATNPRRTGNTGELF TRBJ2-2 TRBV20-1
ASSSAGSLVAPYGYT TRBJ1-2 TRBV12-3/TRBV12-4
ASSRPGGVYNEQY TRBJ2-5 TRBV12-3/TRBV12-4
ASSPTLRAGKRNEQF TRBJ2-1 TRBV3-1
ASSPSDRAGYGYT TRBJ1-2 TRBV27